These T cell receptor beta chains were read from a single sample in a study of PD-L1 blockade in urothelial cancer. TCRdb keeps only in-frame clones here, not all; method: immunoSEQ multiplex PCR. There are tens of thousands of clones in the sample; roughly four fifths occur only once, and approximately 3.7% lies in the top ten. The material was PBMCs, obtained around atezolizumab (anti-PD-L1) treatment. The receptors were gathered from a man between 65 and 85 years old with urothelial cancer. Each CDR3 is given with its conserved first and last residue. The D gene is left open where the match is weak. Clone size is given for some rows only: seen once, a few or many times, or a class if the clone is expanded.

once	TRBV5-5	NA	TRBJ2-5	CASSLLPRSGGPQETQYF	TGTGCCAGCAGCTTGTTACCCAGGTCAGGGGGGCCACAAGAGACCCAGTACTTC
NA	TRBV11-2	NA	TRBJ1-4	CASSSGLNEKLFF	TGTGCCAGCAGCTCGGGACTTAATGAAAAACTGTTTTTT
NA	TRBV14	NA	TRBJ1-2	CASSQAGSGYGYTF	TGTGCCAGCAGCCAAGCGGGCAGCGGCTATGGCTATACCTTC
NA	TRBV7-2	NA	TRBJ1-1	CASSILKGSEAFF	TGTGCCAGCAGCATTCTCAAGGGGTCTGAAGCTTTCTTT
NA	TRBV6-4	TRBD2	TRBJ2-3	CASSEGTSPTDTQYF	TGTGCCAGCAGTGAAGGGACTAGCCCGACAGATACGCAGTATTTT
NA	TRBV5-6	NA	TRBJ2-2	CASSLGGLGAWNTGELFF	TGTGCCAGCAGCTTGGGGGGGCTGGGGGCTTGGAACACCGGGGAGCTGTTTTTT
few	TRBV10-3	NA	TRBJ2-1	CAISTASSYNEQFF	TGTGCCATCAGTACCGCTAGCTCCTACAATGAGCAGTTCTTC
NA	TRBV27	TRBD2	TRBJ2-2	CASSWTSGFSTGELFF	TGTGCCAGCAGCTGGACTAGCGGGTTTAGCACCGGGGAGCTGTTTTTT
NA	TRBV28	NA	TRBJ2-1	CASREDSSYNEQFF	TGTGCCAGCAGAGAGGACTCCTCCTACAATGAGCAGTTCTTC
NA	TRBV28	NA	TRBJ1-4	CASSLLTREKLFF	TGTGCCAGCAGTTTATTGACGAGGGAAAAACTGTTTTTT
once	TRBV27	NA	TRBJ1-4	CASSLWPNGGETNEKLFF	TGTGCCAGCAGTTTATGGCCCAACGGCGGAGAAACTAATGAAAAACTGTTTTTT
NA	TRBV6-5	TRBD1	TRBJ1-1	CASSPDRDMTEAFF	TGTGCCAGCAGCCCAGACAGGGATATGACTGAAGCTTTCTTT
NA	TRBV30	TRBD1	TRBJ1-2	CAWRKAGGGYTF	TGTGCCTGGAGGAAAGCAGGGGGCGGCTACACCTTC
NA	TRBV7-8	TRBD2	TRBJ2-1	CASSLETSGRTMRQFF	TGTGCCAGCAGCTTAGAGACTAGCGGGAGAACAATGAGGCAGTTCTTC
NA	TRBV6-1	NA	TRBJ1-2	CASSENIYGYTF	TGTGCCAGCAGTGAAAATATCTATGGCTACACCTTC
NA	TRBV4-1	TRBD1	TRBJ1-2	CASSQGTGLSGRYGYTF	TGCGCCAGCAGCCAGGGGACAGGCCTTTCCGGACGCTATGGCTACACCTTC
few	TRBV18	NA	TRBJ2-2	CASSPGGRSTGELFF	TGTGCCAGCTCACCAGGGGGCAGATCAACCGGGGAGCTGTTTTTT
NA	TRBV27	TRBD1	TRBJ2-6	CASSFSGTGAGANVLTF	TGTGCCAGCAGTTTCTCCGGGACAGGGGCCGGGGCCAACGTCCTGACTTTC
NA	TRBV7-8	TRBD2	TRBJ2-7	CASSAGTTRYFHEQYF	TGTGCCAGCAGCGCCGGGACTACGCGTTACTTCCACGAGCAGTACTTC
NA	TRBV2	TRBD1	TRBJ1-4	CASRENRGGNEKLFF	TGTGCCAGCAGGGAGAACAGGGGAGGCAATGAAAAACTGTTTTTT
once	TRBV5-1	TRBD1	TRBJ2-5	CASRWDSVIETQYF	TGCGCCAGCAGGTGGGACAGCGTGATAGAGACCCAGTACTTC
NA	TRBV7-2	TRBD2	TRBJ2-7	CASSPNGLAGGHEQYF	TGTGCCAGCAGCCCGAACGGACTAGCGGGGGGGCACGAGCAGTACTTC
NA	TRBV30	TRBD2	TRBJ2-3	CAWSVGLADTDTQYF	TGTGCCTGGAGTGTAGGACTAGCGGACACAGATACGCAGTATTTT
few	TRBV4-3	NA	TRBJ1-5	CASSQAQGLGQPQHF	TGCGCCAGCAGCCAAGCTCAGGGGCTAGGACAGCCCCAGCATTTT
NA	TRBV5-4	TRBD1	TRBJ2-5	CASSPGTGVLVTAGETQYF	TGTGCCAGCAGCCCCGGGACAGGGGTTTTAGTTACTGCGGGGGAGACCCAGTACTTC
many	TRBV6-5	TRBD1	TRBJ2-7	CASSSPDRGSYEQYF	TGTGCCAGCAGTTCCCCTGACAGGGGGTCCTACGAGCAGTACTTC
NA	TRBV2	NA	TRBJ2-7	CASSLLHEQYF	TGTGCCAGCAGTCTACTACACGAGCAGTACTTC
few	TRBV7-2	TRBD1	TRBJ1-2	CASSPFPGTGYGYTF	TGTGCCAGCAGCCCGTTCCCAGGGACAGGGTATGGCTACACCTTC
NA	TRBV28	TRBD1	TRBJ1-5	CASSSYTGTGVPYGPQHF	TGTGCCAGCAGTTCGTATACCGGGACAGGGGTACCCTATGGGCCCCAGCATTTT
once	TRBV28	NA	TRBJ2-3	CASSLVSDTQYF	TGTGCCAGCAGTTTGGTCAGTGATACGCAGTATTTT
NA	TRBV11-1	NA	TRBJ1-4	CASSLAPPLEEKLFF	TGTGCCAGCAGCTTAGCGCCACCTCTAGAGGAAAAACTGTTTTTT
few	TRBV7-2	NA	TRBJ2-2	CASSLDAGAGGELFF	TGTGCCAGCAGCTTAGATGCAGGGGCAGGCGGGGAGCTGTTTTTT
NA	TRBV6-1	TRBD1	TRBJ1-6	CASTGGNYNSPLHF	TGTGCCAGCACAGGGGGCAATTATAATTCACCCCTCCACTTT
NA	TRBV7-2	TRBD1	TRBJ2-7	CASSFYGQGGYYEQYF	TGTGCCAGCAGCTTCTATGGACAGGGAGGTTACTACGAGCAGTACTTC
NA	TRBV29-1	TRBD1	TRBJ2-4	CSVRGQGKNIQYF	TGCAGCGTAAGGGGGCAGGGAAAAAACATTCAGTACTTC
NA	TRBV29-1	NA	TRBJ2-2	CSVKGLTNTGELFF	TGCAGCGTTAAGGGACTGACGAACACCGGGGAGCTGTTTTTT
NA	TRBV9	NA	TRBJ1-6	CASSIQENSPLHF	TGTGCCAGCAGCATACAGGAAAATTCACCCCTCCACTTT
NA	TRBV12-5	TRBD2	TRBJ2-5	CASGFRGGGEETQYF	TGTGCTAGTGGTTTTCGCGGGGGAGGCGAAGAGACCCAGTACTTC
once	TRBV19	TRBD2	TRBJ2-2	CASSFSGKTTGELFF	TGTGCCAGTAGCTTTAGCGGGAAGACCACCGGGGAGCTGTTTTTT
NA	TRBV4-1	NA	TRBJ1-3	CASSQDRGNTIYF	TGCGCCAGCAGCCAAGATAGAGGAAACACCATATATTTT
NA	TRBV6-1	TRBD2	TRBJ2-7	CASRLAGATYEQYF	TGTGCCAGCAGACTAGCGGGGGCTACTTACGAGCAGTACTTC
NA	TRBV5-4	NA	TRBJ2-7	CASSSPGLPYEQYF	TGTGCCAGCAGCTCGCCGGGACTTCCCTACGAGCAGTACTTC
few	TRBV14	NA	TRBJ1-6	CASSQISSYNSPLHF	TGTGCCAGCAGCCAAATCTCCTCCTATAATTCACCCCTCCACTTT
many	TRBV7-9	NA	TRBJ1-2	CASSLGVTGYGTF	TGTGCCAGCAGCTTAGGAGTCACAGGGTACGGCACCTTC
NA	TRBV5-6	NA	TRBJ2-7	CASSLVASPYEQYF	TGTGCCAGCAGCTTGGTCGCGTCGCCCTACGAGCAGTACTTC
NA	TRBV7-2	NA	TRBJ2-5	CASSLGLVGETQYF	TGTGCCAGCAGCTTAGGGCTAGTTGGGGAGACCCAGTACTTC
NA	TRBV5-4	TRBD1	TRBJ1-6	CASQGTGENSPLHF	TGTGCCAGCCAGGGGACAGGGGAGAATTCACCCCTCCACTTT
NA	TRBV28	NA	TRBJ2-5	CASSFPGLPETQYF	TGTGCCAGCAGTTTTCCGGGACTCCCAGAGACCCAGTACTTC
NA	TRBV9	NA	TRBJ2-5	CASSAKTGQSKGETQYF	TGTGCCAGCAGCGCAAAGACCGGACAGTCGAAAGGAGAGACCCAGTACTTC
NA	TRBV7-3	TRBD2	TRBJ2-2	CASSLRGGGAPGELFF	TGTGCCAGCAGCTTACGGGGCGGGGGGGCCCCCGGGGAGCTGTTTTTT
NA	TRBV19	TRBD1	TRBJ1-2	CASSLETGGYYGYTF	TGTGCCAGTAGCCTAGAGACAGGGGGCTACTATGGCTACACCTTC
NA	TRBV27	NA	TRBJ2-7	CASSFRTGSPYEQYF	TGTGCCAGCAGTTTTCGTACAGGGAGCCCCTACGAGCAGTACTTC
NA	TRBV4-3	NA	TRBJ1-4	CASSQDLRGPNEKLFF	TGCGCCAGCAGCCAAGATCTAAGAGGGCCTAATGAAAAACTGTTTTTT
NA	TRBV9	NA	TRBJ1-2	CASSDQGWGYTF	TGTGCCAGCAGCGACCAGGGATGGGGCTACACCTTC
NA	TRBV6-5	TRBD1	TRBJ1-4	CASSYGTGYEKLFF	TGTGCCAGCAGTTACGGGACAGGGTACGAAAAACTGTTTTTT